Presented here are 19 T cell receptor beta chains from one specimen sequenced in a study of STAT5B mutations in CD4+ large granular lymphocyte leukemia. Sequencing was performed with immunoSEQ multiplex PCR; in TCRdb, only in-frame clones are kept and a portion is missing. The sample contains 22,000 or so clones, more than 60% of which appear only once. Sequencing was done on a sample of CD4+ T cells from blood buffy coats. The receptors stem from a human donor in good health.

The genes are TRBV11-3 and TRBJ2-5, with D maybe TRBD1 (5 bases). Germline V gene data show CDR1 as SGHNT and CDR2 as YENEEA. The germline V and J ends were trimmed by 3 bases and 2 bases, with 13 bases remaining between them. The CDR3 is 15 residues long. The CDR3 reads CASSLGRMEQETQYF. CDR3 DNA sequence: TGTGCCAGCAGCTTGGGGCGGATGGAACAAGAGACCCAGTACTTC.

This clone is a singleton in its sample. The chain has TRBV30 and TRBJ1-5, with unresolved D. CDR1 is GTSNPN, CDR2 SVGIG, per germline (reference sequence). Trimming took 0 bases from V and 7 from J, leaving 7 bases between them. The CDR3 runs 12 residues. Here the CDR3 DNA reads TGTGCCTGGAGTGTAAACGAGCAGCCCCAGCATTTT. It yields the protein CAWSVNEQPQHF.

The chain uses TRBV2 and TRBJ1-1; D not certain. This CDR3 has 13 amino acids. Trimming pared 4 bases from V and 0 bases from J, leaving 6 bases between. Germline V gives CDR1 SNHLY, CDR2 FYNNEI. For the CDR3, the DNA is TGTGCCAGCAGTGGGGGATTGAACACTGAAGCTTTCTTT. It encodes CASSGGLNTEAFF.

The CDR3 DNA is TGTGCCAGCAGCTCATCCGCGTTCACAGATACGCAGTATTTT. It codes for CASSSSAFTDTQYF. The V call is TRBV7-3, the J call TRBJ2-3; the D is unclear. The germline gives CDR1 SGHTA, CDR2 FQGTGA. This CDR3 has 14 amino acids. V was shortened by 4 bases and J by 2 bases, with 10 bases between the two germline ends.

The CDR3 here is CASSSDRGEQYF. The DNA for the CDR3 is TGTGCCAGCAGCTCGGACAGGGGGGAGCAGTACTTC. The J gene is TRBJ2-7, the V gene TRBV11-3; 10 bases are shared with TRBD1. V was clipped by 4 bases and J by 7 bases; unmatched bases: 1. The CDR3 extends over 12 amino acids. Germline assignment: CDR1 SGHNT and CDR2 YENEEA.

This clone is a singleton in its sample. The V gene is TRBV10-1, the J gene TRBJ1-4; D possibly corresponds to TRBD1 (5 bases). V was trimmed by 7 bases and J by 8 bases, leaving 26 bases between them. The V gene's germline CDR1 is WNHNN and CDR2 SYGVQD (reference sequence). CDR3 length equals 17 residues. The CDR3 protein is CASTLSRGLWLKEKLFF. The CDR3 DNA sequence: TGCGCCAGCACTCTCAGTAGGGGCCTGTGGTTAAAAGAAAAACTGTTTTTT.

In its sample, this clone was seen a few times. V usage is TRBV30 and J usage is TRBJ2-5; perhaps TRBD1 as D (6 bases). Germline CDR1 is GTSNPN and CDR2 is SVGIG (reference sequence). This CDR3 contains 14 residues. V was clipped by 3 bases and J by 4 bases, with 15 bases between them. The CDR3 loop reads CAWSETSRGETQYF. In DNA, the CDR3 is TGTGCCTGGAGCGAGACATCCAGGGGAGAGACCCAGTACTTC.

This rearrangement joins TRBV4-3 to TRBJ2-7, with 11 bases lining up with TRBD1. CDR3 length: 15 residues. The germline CDR1 and CDR2 sequences are LGHNA and YSLEER. Unmatched junction bases numbered 7, after V lost 2 bases and J lost 7 bases. CDR3 DNA sequence: TGCGCCAGCAGCCAACCGGGACAGGGGGTGGAAGAGCAGTACTTC. Encoded protein: CASSQPGQGVEEQYF.

The chain links TRBV6-5 to TRBJ2-3, with 7 positions matching TRBD1. Germline V gives CDR1 MNHEY, CDR2 SVGAGI. This CDR3 contains 13 residues. Unmatched junction bases numbered 13, after V lost 6 bases and J lost 13 bases. CDR3 sequence (DNA): TGTGCCAGCAGCCCGGGGACAGCCACACGGGAGTATTTT. Protein product: CASSPGTATREYF.

The CDR3 loop is CASSDEQGVGFF. The CDR3 nucleotides are TGTGCCAGCAGTGATGAACAGGGGGTTGGGTTCTTC. This rearrangement joins TRBV2 to TRBJ2-1; 8 bases map to TRBD1. Germline V lookup: CDR1 SNHLY, CDR2 FYNNEI. The CDR3 totals 12 residues. The V and J ends lost 3 bases and 15 bases, in that order; junction bases with no gene match: 7.

The chain has TRBV7-9 and TRBJ1-2; the D gene is possibly TRBD1 (5 bases). The CDR3 covers 14 residues. Looked up from germline, CDR1 is SEHNR and CDR2 is FQNEAQ (reference sequence). Trimming removed 4 bases from V and 4 bases from J, with 13 bases in between. In DNA, the CDR3 is TGTGCCAGCAGCTCCGGGAGGGGACCCTATGGCTACACCTTC. This gives the protein CASSSGRGPYGYTF.

The gene calls are TRBV28 and TRBJ2-7; TRBD1 aligns across 9 bases. Per germline, CDR1 MDHEN and CDR2 SYDVKM. This CDR3 contains 14 residues. V shed 7 bases and J 2 bases; nucleotides not matched to a gene: 6. The CDR3 loop reads CASMLTGGTYEQYF. CDR3 in DNA: TGTGCCAGCATGTTGACAGGGGGGACCTACGAGCAGTACTTC.

This chain uses TRBV5-4 with TRBJ2-7; 10 bases match TRBD1. Unmatched junction bases numbered 3, after V lost 2 bases and J lost 4 bases. There are 14 residues in the CDR3. CDR1 is SGHNT and CDR2 is YYREEE in the germline V gene (reference sequence). CDR3 in DNA: TGTGCCAGCAGCTTAGGACAGGGGGTTTACGAGCAGTACTTC. Amino acid sequence: CASSLGQGVYEQYF.

About this clone itself: An end of the junction differs from the germline gene, which may be a read error. The chain joins TRBV7-7 to TRBJ2-1; D is possibly TRBD2 (5 bases). Germline V gene data show CDR1 as SSHAT and CDR2 as FNYEAQ (reference sequence). The CDR3 contains 13 residues. DNA of the CDR3: TGTGCTAGCAGCTTAGGGCTAGGAGGTGAGCAGTTCTTC. This gives the protein CASSLGLGGEQFF. The full variable domain, with the rest looked up from reference TRBV7-7 and TRBJ2-1, is GAGVSQSPRYKVTKRGQDVTLRCDPISSHATLYWYQQALGQGPEFLTYFNYEAQPDKSGLPSDRFSAERPEGSISTLTIQRTEQRDSAMYRCASSLGLGGEQFFGPGTRLTVL.

V gene TRBV7-9 combines with J gene TRBJ2-1; TRBD2 agrees at 9 bases. The germline V gene encodes CDR1 SEHNR and CDR2 FQNEAQ (reference sequence). The CDR3 is 18 amino acids. V was clipped by 2 bases and J by 1 base; unmatched bases: 9. CDR3 in DNA: TGTGCCAGCAGCTTACCACAACCCCTAGCGGGGTCCTACAATGAGCAGTTCTTC. Protein: CASSLPQPLAGSYNEQFF.

V gene TRBV30 combines with J gene TRBJ1-3, with unresolved D. Deletions cut 4 bases from V and 2 bases from J, with 12 bases between. Germline V CDR1 and CDR2: GTSNPN, SVGIG (reference sequence). The CDR3 extends over 14 amino acids. As DNA, the CDR3 is TGTGCCTGGAAGGACGTGGAGGCTGGAAACACCATATATTTT. Its translation is CAWKDVEAGNTIYF.

This chain uses TRBV27 with TRBJ1-1; 7 nucleotides align to TRBD1. V shed 8 bases, J shed 7 bases, and the junction held 10 bases outside the gene matches. CDR1 and CDR2 (germline): MNHEY, SMNVEV (reference sequence). The CDR3 has 13 amino acids. The CDR3: CASAPRGENEAFF. DNA for the CDR3: TGTGCCAGCGCCCCCAGGGGGGAAAATGAAGCTTTCTTT.

The DNA for the CDR3 is TGTGCCAGCAGCCCCCAGTTGAACACTGAAGCTTTCTTT. Translating gives CASSPQLNTEAFF. J is TRBJ1-1 and V is TRBV6-5; D unclear. Between the trimmed V and J ends, which lost 6 bases and 0 bases, there was a span of 8 bases. The germline gives CDR1 MNHEY, CDR2 SVGAGI. The CDR3 covers 13 residues.

This chain uses TRBV7-9 with TRBJ2-6; 7 bases are a match to TRBD1. This CDR3 has 16 amino acids. V shed 4 bases, J shed 0 bases, and the junction held 3 bases outside the gene matches. In germline, CDR1 is SEHNR, CDR2 FQNEAQ (reference sequence). The CDR3 nucleotides are TGTGCCAGCAGCTCGACAGGGAGCTCTGGGGCCAACGTCCTGACTTTC. Protein: CASSSTGSSGANVLTF.